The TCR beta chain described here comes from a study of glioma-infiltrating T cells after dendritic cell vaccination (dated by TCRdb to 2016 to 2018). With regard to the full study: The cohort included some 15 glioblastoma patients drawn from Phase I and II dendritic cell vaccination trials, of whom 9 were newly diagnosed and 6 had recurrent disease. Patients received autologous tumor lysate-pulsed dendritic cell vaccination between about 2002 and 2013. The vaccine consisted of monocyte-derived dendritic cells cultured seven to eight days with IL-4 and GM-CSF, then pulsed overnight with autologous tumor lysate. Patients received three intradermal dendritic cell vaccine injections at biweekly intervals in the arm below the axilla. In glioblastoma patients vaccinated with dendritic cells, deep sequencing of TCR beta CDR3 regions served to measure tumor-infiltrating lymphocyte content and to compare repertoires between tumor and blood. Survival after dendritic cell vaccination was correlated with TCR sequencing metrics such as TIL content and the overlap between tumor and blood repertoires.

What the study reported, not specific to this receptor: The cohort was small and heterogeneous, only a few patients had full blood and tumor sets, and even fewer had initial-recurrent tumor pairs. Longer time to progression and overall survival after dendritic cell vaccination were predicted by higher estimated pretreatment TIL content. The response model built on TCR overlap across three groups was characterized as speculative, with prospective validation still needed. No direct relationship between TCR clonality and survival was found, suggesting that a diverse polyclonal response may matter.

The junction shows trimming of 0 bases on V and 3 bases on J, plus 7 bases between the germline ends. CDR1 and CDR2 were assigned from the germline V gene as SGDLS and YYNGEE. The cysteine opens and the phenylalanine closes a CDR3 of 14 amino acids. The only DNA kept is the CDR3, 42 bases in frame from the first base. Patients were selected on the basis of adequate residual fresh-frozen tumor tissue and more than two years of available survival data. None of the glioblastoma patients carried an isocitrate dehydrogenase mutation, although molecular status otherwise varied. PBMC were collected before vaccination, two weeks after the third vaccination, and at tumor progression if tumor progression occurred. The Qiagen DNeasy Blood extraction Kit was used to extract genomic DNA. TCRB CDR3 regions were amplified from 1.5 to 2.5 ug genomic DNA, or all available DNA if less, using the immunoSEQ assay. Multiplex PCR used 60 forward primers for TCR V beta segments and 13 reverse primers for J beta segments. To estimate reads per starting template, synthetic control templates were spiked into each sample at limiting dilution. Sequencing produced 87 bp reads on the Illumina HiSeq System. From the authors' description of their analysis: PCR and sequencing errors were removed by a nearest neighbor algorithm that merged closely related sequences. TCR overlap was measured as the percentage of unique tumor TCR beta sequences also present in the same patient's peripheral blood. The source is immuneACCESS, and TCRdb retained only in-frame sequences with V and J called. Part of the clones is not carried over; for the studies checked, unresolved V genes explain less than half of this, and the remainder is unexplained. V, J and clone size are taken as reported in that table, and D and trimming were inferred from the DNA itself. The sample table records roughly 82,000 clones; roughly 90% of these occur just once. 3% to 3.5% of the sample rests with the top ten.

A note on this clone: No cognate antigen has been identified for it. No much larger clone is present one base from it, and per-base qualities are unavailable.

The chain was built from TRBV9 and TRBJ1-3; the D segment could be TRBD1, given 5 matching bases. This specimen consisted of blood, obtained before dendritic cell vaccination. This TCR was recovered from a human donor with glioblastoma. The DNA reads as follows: TGTGCCAGCAGCGTAGGGAGGGGTGGAAACACCATATATTTT. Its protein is CASSVGRGGNTIYF.